This T cell receptor beta chain came from a study of chemoradiotherapy in HPV16-positive cancers. Measured with immunoSEQ multiplex PCR; TCRdb has only the in-frame clones, and not every one. The table lists approximately 15,000 clones, about four fifths of them singletons. This CDR3 spans 14 amino acids. V lost 5 bases to trimming and J lost 7 bases; unmatched junction nucleotides: 5. Germline CDR1 MNHEY, CDR2 SVGAGI. The clonotype was recovered from a human donor with HPV-associated anogenital cancer. Sampling was performed from a patient who underwent chemoradiotherapy. This chain uses TRBV6-5 with TRBJ1-6, with 7 bases identical to TRBD1. The CDR3 bases are TGTGCCAGCAGTCCCGGACAGGAAAATTCACCCCTCCACTTT. It translates to CASSPGQENSPLHF.